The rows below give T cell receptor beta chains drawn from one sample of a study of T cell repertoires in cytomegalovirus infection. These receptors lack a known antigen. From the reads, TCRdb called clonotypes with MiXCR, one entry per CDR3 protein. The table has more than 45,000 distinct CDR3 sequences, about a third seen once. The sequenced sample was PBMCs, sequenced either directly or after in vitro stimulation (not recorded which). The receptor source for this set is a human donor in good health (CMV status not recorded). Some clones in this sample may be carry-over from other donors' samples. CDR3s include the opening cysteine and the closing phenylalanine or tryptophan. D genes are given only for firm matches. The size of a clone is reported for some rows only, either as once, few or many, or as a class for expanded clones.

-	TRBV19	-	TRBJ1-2	TGTGCCAGTAGTATAGATCAAAGGTTTGGCTACACCTTC	CASSIDQRFGYTF
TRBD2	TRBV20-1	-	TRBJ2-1	TGCAGTGCTCAACGTAGCGGGGGGGCCCATGAGCAGTTCTTC	CSAQRSGGAHEQFF
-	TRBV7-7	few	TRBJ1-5	TGTGCCAGCAGCCCTAGCCGGGACAGCAATCAGCCCCAGCATTTT	CASSPSRDSNQPQHF
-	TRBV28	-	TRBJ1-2	TGTGCCAGCTGGGGCCGTAACTATGGCTACACCTTC	CASWGRNYGYTF
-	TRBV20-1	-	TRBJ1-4	TGCAGTGCTAGTCTGGCCGCAACTAATGAAAAACTGTTTTTT	CSASLAATNEKLFF
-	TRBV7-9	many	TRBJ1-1	TGTGCCAGCAGCTTAGGGGGGGGGAACACTGAAGCTTTCTTT	CASSLGGGNTEAFF
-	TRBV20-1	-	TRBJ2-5	TGCAGTGCTAGAGAGCAACCGGAGACCCAGTACTTC	CSAREQPETQYF
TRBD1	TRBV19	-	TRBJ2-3	TGTGCCAGTGCGGGGACAGGTAGCACAGATACGCAGTATTTT	CASAGTGSTDTQYF
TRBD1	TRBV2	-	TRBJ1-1	TGTGCCAGCATGAAGGGGACAGGGGGACACACTGAAGCTTTCTTT	CASMKGTGGHTEAFF
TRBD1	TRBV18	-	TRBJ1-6	TGTGCCAGCTCACCAGGAACAGGGGGTAATTCACCCCTCCACTTT	CASSPGTGGNSPLHF
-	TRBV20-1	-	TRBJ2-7	TGCAGTGCTAGACCGCGACAGGATGGTTCACGTTTGTCCCAGATCTACGAGCAGTACTTC	CSARPRQDGSRLSQIYEQYF
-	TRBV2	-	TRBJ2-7	TGTGCCGGAAGGACGGAGACCTACGAGCAGTACTTC	CAGRTETYEQYF
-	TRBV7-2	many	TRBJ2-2	TGTGCCAGCAGCTTAGACCGGGCCGGGGAGCTGTTTTTT	CASSLDRAGELFF
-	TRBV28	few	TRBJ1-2	TGTGCCAGCAGTCCAGGTCGCGACTATGGCTACACCTTC	CASSPGRDYGYTF
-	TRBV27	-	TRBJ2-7	TGTGCCAGCAGTTTATCGGGGTCTAACCCCTACGAGCAGTACTTC	CASSLSGSNPYEQYF
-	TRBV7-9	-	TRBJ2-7	TGTGCCAGCAGCCGAGCTGGACGGATTAACGAGCAGTACTTC	CASSRAGRINEQYF
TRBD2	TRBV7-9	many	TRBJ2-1	TGTGCCAGCAGCTCCTCGGGACTAGCGGGAGTTCGTGAGCAGTTCTTC	CASSSSGLAGVREQFF
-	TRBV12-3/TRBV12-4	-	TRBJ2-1	TGTGCCAGCAGTCCTGAGCGGGAGCAGTTCTTC	CASSPEREQFF
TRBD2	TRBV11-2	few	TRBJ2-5	TGTGCCAGCAGCTTAGAGCCAGCGGGGGGGAGACGATTCGACTTC	CASSLEPAGGRRFDF
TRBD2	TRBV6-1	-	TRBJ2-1	TGTGCCAGCAGTGAGGTGAGCGGGAGCTCCTACAATGAGCAGTTCTTC	CASSEVSGSSYNEQFF
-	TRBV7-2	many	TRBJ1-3	TGTGCCAGCAGCTTATCAGGTGGCCCCTCTGGAAACACCATATATTTT	CASSLSGGPSGNTIYF
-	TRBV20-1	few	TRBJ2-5	TGCAGTGCTAGAGGGGGCCCGGTTGGAGGGGGAGAGACCCAGTACTTC	CSARGGPVGGGETQYF
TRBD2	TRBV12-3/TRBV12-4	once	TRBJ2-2	TGTGCCAGCAGTTCGGCGGGGGGTGGTACCGGGGAGCTGTTTTTT	CASSSAGGGTGELFF
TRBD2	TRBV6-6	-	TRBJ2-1	TGTGCCAGCAGTTACTCGATACGGGGGGGTGGGAATGAGCAGTTCTTC	CASSYSIRGGGNEQFF
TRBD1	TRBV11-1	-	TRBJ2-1	TGTGCCAGCAGCCTAGACAGGGGGGCCTACAATGAGCAGTTCTTC	CASSLDRGAYNEQFF
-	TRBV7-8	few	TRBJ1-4	TGTGCCAGCAGGCACGGGAGGGCAGCTATTAATGAAAAACTGTTTTTT	CASRHGRAAINEKLFF
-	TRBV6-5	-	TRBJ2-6	TGTGCCAGCAGTTCCCCAGGGGATCATGGGGCCAACGTCCTGACTTTC	CASSSPGDHGANVLTF
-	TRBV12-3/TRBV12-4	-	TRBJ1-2	TGTGCCAGCAGTCTACCGACAAGGCGGGGCTACACCTTC	CASSLPTRRGYTF
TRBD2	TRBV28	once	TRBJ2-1	TGTGCCAGCACTGGTGTCCCTAGCGGGGGACCCCGGGGCAATGAGCAGTTCTTC	CASTGVPSGGPRGNEQFF
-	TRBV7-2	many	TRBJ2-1	TGTGCCAGCAGCTTAGCGGCCCTTCTGGCCTACAATGAGCAGTTCTTC	CASSLAALLAYNEQFF
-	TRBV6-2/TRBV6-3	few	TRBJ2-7	TGTGCCAGCAGCCTAAATCTCGAGCAGTACTTC	CASSLNLEQYF
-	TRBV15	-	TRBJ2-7	TGTGCCACCAGCAGAGGACAGCCTTACGAGCAGTACTTC	CATSRGQPYEQYF
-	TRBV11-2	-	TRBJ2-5	TGTGCCAGCAGCTTCTCGCAGGGCTATAGGCAAGAGACCCAGTACTTC	CASSFSQGYRQETQYF
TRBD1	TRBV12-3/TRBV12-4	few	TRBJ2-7	TGTGCCAGCAGTTTAGCAGACCGAGGGGGCCGATCCTACGAGCAGTACTTC	CASSLADRGGRSYEQYF
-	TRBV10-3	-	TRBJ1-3	TGTGCCATCAACTCCGGGCCCCACTCTGGAAACACCATATATTTT	CAINSGPHSGNTIYF
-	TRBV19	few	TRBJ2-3	TGTGCCAGTAGTATCGGAGCGGTTTCCACAGATACGCAGTATTTT	CASSIGAVSTDTQYF
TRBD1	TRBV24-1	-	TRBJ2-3	TGTGCCACCAGTGATTTACAGGGGTTCAGCACAGATACGCAGTATTTT	CATSDLQGFSTDTQYF
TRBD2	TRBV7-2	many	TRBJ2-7	TGTGCCAGCAGCCGAGGACTAGCTTCGAACGAGCAGTACTTC	CASSRGLASNEQYF
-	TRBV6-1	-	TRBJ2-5	TGTGCCAGCAGTGAAGGTTCCCGTGGGACCCAGTACTTC	CASSEGSRGTQYF
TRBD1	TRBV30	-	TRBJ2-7	TGTGCCTGGGCTCCGGGACAGGGGGCCTACGAGCAGTACTTC	CAWAPGQGAYEQYF
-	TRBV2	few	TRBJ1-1	TGTGCCAGCAGGGAGGCCAGAAAGCTGAACACTGAAGCTTTCTTT	CASREARKLNTEAFF
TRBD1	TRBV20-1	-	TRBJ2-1	TGCAGTCCCTTGACCGGGACAGGGATTTACAATGAGCAGTTCTTC	CSPLTGTGIYNEQFF
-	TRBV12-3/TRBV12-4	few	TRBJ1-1	TGTGCCAGCAGTTTGTTTCAGTCGCCGGACGAAGCTTTCTTT	CASSLFQSPDEAFF
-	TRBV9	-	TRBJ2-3	TGTGCCAGCACAAATCCTTTAGGGGCCACAGATACGCAGTATTTT	CASTNPLGATDTQYF
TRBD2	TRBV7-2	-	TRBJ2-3	TGTGCCAGCAGCTTAGGCGGGGGGGTAGGGACAGATACGCAGTATTTT	CASSLGGGVGTDTQYF
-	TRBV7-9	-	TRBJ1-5	TGTGCCAGCGGCCACGGGGACCTAGGTTTGCATTTT	CASGHGDLGLHF
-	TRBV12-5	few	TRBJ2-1	TGTGCTAGTGGTTTGGTAGGGGGTGGGAGTCCTAATGAGCAGTTCTTC	CASGLVGGGSPNEQFF
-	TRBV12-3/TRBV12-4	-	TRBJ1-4	TGTGCCAGCAGGGTCCGGGCAACTAATGAAAAACTGTTTTTT	CASRVRATNEKLFF
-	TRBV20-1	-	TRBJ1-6	TGCAGTGCTAGCCCCGAAACGAATTCACCCCTCCACTTT	CSASPETNSPLHF
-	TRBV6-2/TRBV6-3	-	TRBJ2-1	TGTGCCAGCAGTTACTCCGCAGGGGTGAATGAGCAGTTCTTC	CASSYSAGVNEQFF